The rows below give T cell receptor beta chains drawn from one sample of a study of control samples from healthy donors and cancer patients. The protocol was immunoSEQ multiplex PCR, while the TCRdb copy is restricted to in-frame clones and leaves out a portion. The sample holds 350,000 to 450,000 clones, 80% to 95% seen once. The sequenced material came from PBMCs. The receptors originated from a man aged 35-49 years with head and neck cancer. Both conserved end residues are part of each CDR3. A D gene is named only where the DNA matches it firmly. For some rows the clone size is stated as once, few or many, or as a class when expanded; others skip it.

TGTGCCAGCAGCTTACCCGGGACATCGAACACCGGGGAGCTGTTTTTT CASSLPGTSNTGELFF TRBJ2-2 NA TRBV5-6 NA
TGTGCCAGCAGTGAGGTGGAGGGGGCCAGGTCACCCCTCCACTTT CASSEVEGARSPLHF TRBJ1-6 NA TRBV2 TRBD1
TGTGCCAGCAGTTCAGACAGGGCGGATACGCAGTATTTT CASSSDRADTQYF TRBJ2-3 NA TRBV28 TRBD1
TGTGCCAGCAGCTTGGTTGGCCAGGTCTTCTATGGCTACACCTTC CASSLVGQVFYGYTF TRBJ1-2 NA TRBV5-6 NA
TGTGCCAGCAGCCAAGATTTGGCTTCCGGAAAAAAAGCTTTCTTT CASSQDLASGKKAFF TRBJ1-1 NA TRBV3-1/TRBV3-2 NA
TGTGCCAGCAGCACAGGGGGCACCCTCCACTTT CASSTGGTLHF TRBJ1-6 NA TRBV12-3/TRBV12-4 TRBD1
TGTGCCCAACTGGGACTCTTGAACACTGAAGCTTTCTTT CAQLGLLNTEAFF TRBJ1-1 few TRBV30 NA
TGTGCCAGCATCCCGGGACCCGGCTCCTACAATGAGCAGTTCTTC CASIPGPGSYNEQFF TRBJ2-1 NA TRBV28 NA
TGCGCCAGCAGCTTGGGAGGGGATGGCTACACCTTC CASSLGGDGYTF TRBJ1-2 NA TRBV5-1 NA
TGTGCCAGCAGCGACAGGCCCGGCACAGATACGCAGTATTTT CASSDRPGTDTQYF TRBJ2-3 NA TRBV3-1/TRBV3-2 NA
TGTGCCAGCAGCTTAGATCGGTATGGCGAGGGTTCCTACGAGCAGTACTTC CASSLDRYGEGSYEQYF TRBJ2-7 NA TRBV11-3 NA
TGTGCCAGCAGCTATACAGGGAACACTGAAGCTTTCTTT CASSYTGNTEAFF TRBJ1-1 NA TRBV9 NA
TGTGCCAGCAGCTTGGTTCTCCAGACAGATACGCAGTATTTT CASSLVLQTDTQYF TRBJ2-3 NA TRBV5-5 NA
TGTGCCAGCAGTTTATGGTCGGGACAGGCGGAATCGGCTTTCTTT CASSLWSGQAESAFF TRBJ1-1 NA TRBV28 TRBD1
TGTGCCAGCAGCTTAAGGGCACGAGGGGAGCAGTTCTTC CASSLRARGEQFF TRBJ2-1 NA TRBV7-3 NA
TGTGCCAGCAGTCTACAAGGATGGACACTCGAAAAACTGTTTTTT CASSLQGWTLEKLFF TRBJ1-4 NA TRBV27 NA
TGTGCCAGTAGTATCCCTGCGGGATCAGGGCCCCGGGCCCACGAGCAGTACTTC CASSIPAGSGPRAHEQYF TRBJ2-7 NA TRBV19 NA
TGTGCCAGCAGTTACTCCAGCGGGAGGGCCAATGAGCAGTTCTTC CASSYSSGRANEQFF TRBJ2-1 NA TRBV6-5 TRBD2
TGTGCCAGCGTTACTAGCGGCCGGAATAATGAGCAGTTCTTC CASVTSGRNNEQFF TRBJ2-1 NA TRBV2 TRBD2
TGCGCCAGCAGCTATGGGCAGCGGGAGGGGTTCTACGAGCAGTACTTC CASSYGQREGFYEQYF TRBJ2-7 NA TRBV5-1 TRBD2
TGTGCCAGCAGCTTATGGACAGGATATGGCTACACCTTC CASSLWTGYGYTF TRBJ1-2 NA TRBV5-6 TRBD1
TGTGCCAGCTCACCTACAAGGGAGCAGTTCTTC CASSPTREQFF TRBJ2-1 NA TRBV18 NA
TGTGCCAGTAGTATAGCGGACAGGTCTGATGGCTACACCTTC CASSIADRSDGYTF TRBJ1-2 NA TRBV19 TRBD1
TGTGCCAGTAGTATTAAGACTTCCATTTCATTTCCAGATACGCAGTATTTT CASSIKTSISFPDTQYF TRBJ2-3 NA TRBV19 NA
TGTGCCACCAGCAGAGAATTCTGGACTAGCGGGGGGGCAGGAGATACGCAGTATTTT CATSREFWTSGGAGDTQYF TRBJ2-3 NA TRBV15 TRBD2
TGTGCCAGCAGTTTGCAAGAGACCCAGTACTTC CASSLQETQYF TRBJ2-5 NA TRBV3-1/TRBV3-2 NA
TGTGCCAGCAGCTTAACCCCAGGGGCCTCCTACGAGCAGTACTTC CASSLTPGASYEQYF TRBJ2-7 NA TRBV7-3 NA
TGTGCCAGCAGTGGGGGCCAAGGCGGGGGCTACACCTTC CASSGGQGGGYTF TRBJ1-2 once TRBV6-2/TRBV6-3 NA
TGTGCCTGGAGTGTTCCTAGACAGGGGGGATACGAGCAGTACTTC CAWSVPRQGGYEQYF TRBJ2-7 NA TRBV30 TRBD1
TGTGCCAGCAGTTCCGTGCGGGGGGAGTTTATGAATGAGCAGTTCTTC CASSSVRGEFMNEQFF TRBJ2-1 NA TRBV6-5 TRBD2
TGTGCCAGCAGCTCCCCCAGGGGCGGAGCCTACAATGAGCAGTTCTTC CASSSPRGGAYNEQFF TRBJ2-1 once TRBV11-3 NA
TGTGCCAGCAGTTTCTTGGGGAGCACAGATACGCAGTATTTT CASSFLGSTDTQYF TRBJ2-3 NA TRBV27 NA
TGTGCCAGCGGCGACAGGGTCAATCAGCCCCAGCATTTT CASGDRVNQPQHF TRBJ1-5 NA TRBV27 TRBD1
TGTGCCAGCAGCTTAGACTACCAAGAGACCCAGTACTTC CASSLDYQETQYF TRBJ2-5 NA TRBV5-4 NA
TGTGCCAGTAGTATAGGGACCGCGTACACCCAGCCCCAGCATTTT CASSIGTAYTQPQHF TRBJ1-5 NA TRBV19 NA
TGTGCCAGCAGGAGACTAGTCGGGGGCTACGAGCAGTACTTC CASRRLVGGYEQYF TRBJ2-7 NA TRBV6-5 NA
TGTGCCAGCAGCCGGACTCGCGGACCGCGCTATGGCTACACCTTC CASSRTRGPRYGYTF TRBJ1-2 NA TRBV28 NA
TGTGCCAGCAGCGCCGGGGGGACTAGCGGCTACGAGCAGTACTTC CASSAGGTSGYEQYF TRBJ2-7 NA TRBV9 TRBD2
TGTGCCAGCTCACCAGGCGGGGCTGAAGCTTTCTTT CASSPGGAEAFF TRBJ1-1 NA TRBV18 NA
TGTGCCAGTAGTCCTGCTTGGAGTAGTGTCTCGGATACGCAGTATTTT CASSPAWSSVSDTQYF TRBJ2-3 once TRBV19 NA
TGTGCCAGCATAAAACATTGGGGGACAGGGGGGATATGGAGCAATCAGCCCCAGCATTTT CASIKHWGTGGIWSNQPQHF TRBJ1-5 NA TRBV9 TRBD1
TGTGCCAGCAGTGAAGCGATAGTAGCGGCCAACTTCCGGCCCCAGCATTTT CASSEAIVAANFRPQHF TRBJ1-5 NA TRBV2 NA
TGTGCCAGCAGCTTAACGTCGAGTGGCAATGAGCAGTTCTTC CASSLTSSGNEQFF TRBJ2-1 few TRBV7-3 NA
TGTGCCAGCAGTTCCGGGACTAGCGGGGGGGCATGGCAGTTCTTC CASSSGTSGGAWQFF TRBJ2-1 NA TRBV7-3 TRBD2
TGTGCCATCGGCGCAGATGTCCATCAGCCCCAGCATTTT CAIGADVHQPQHF TRBJ1-5 NA TRBV10-3 NA